This T cell receptor beta chain emerged from a study of blood T cells in healthy people across ages. For the second PCR, which ran for 7 to 11 cycles, a sample-barcoded 5' primer and a J-beta primer mix were used. TCRdb independently ran MiXCR on the 5' RACE reads; one entry per CDR3 protein. The sample holds around 800,000 distinct CDR3 sequences, around 62% seen once. The CDR3 extends over 15 amino acids. Germline CDR1 SGHTA, CDR2 FQGTGA. Of note for this clonotype: At one end, the junction sequence differs from germline, possibly due to a read error.

Sequenced: blood. The genes are TRBV7-3 and TRBJ2-3; TRBD2 agrees at 8 bases. The TCR originated in a man aged 25 to 45 in good health. Written as DNA, the CDR3 is TGTGCCAGCAGCTCGACTAGCGAGCGCACAGAGACGCAGTATTTT. Protein: CASSSTSERTETQYF.